Listed below are T cell receptor beta chains from one sample, sequenced in a study of siplizumab effects on memory and regulatory T cells. The table came from immunoSEQ multiplex PCR; TCRdb's copy has only in-frame clones and leaves some out. The table records over 90,000 clones, approximately 90% of them present only once. The sequencing sample was made of CD4+ T cells sorted from blood. These receptors originate from a human donor in good health. Each CDR3 is given with its conserved first and last residue. The D gene is left open where the match is weak. A clone size is listed for some rows: how often the clone was seen (once, few, many), or a class if it is expanded.

D: TRBD1
size: -
J: TRBJ2-1
V: TRBV5-1
DNA: TGCGCCAGCAGCTTGTATGCAGGGGGCAATGAGCAGTTCTTC
CDR3: CASSLYAGGNEQFF

D: TRBD1
size: -
J: TRBJ2-5
V: TRBV15
DNA: TGTGCCACCAGCAGGCGACGTATAACCGGGACAGCTATAGAGACCCAGTACTTC
CDR3: CATSRRRITGTAIETQYF

D: -
size: few
J: TRBJ1-5
V: TRBV10-1
DNA: TGCGCCAGCAGTGAGTCGACAGGCGGGCCCCAGCATTTT
CDR3: CASSESTGGPQHF

D: TRBD2
size: -
J: TRBJ2-2
V: TRBV7-3
DNA: TGTGCCAGCAGCCAGACTAGCGGGAGGACCGGGGAGCTGTTTTTT
CDR3: CASSQTSGRTGELFF

D: -
size: -
J: TRBJ2-6
V: TRBV5-1
DNA: TGCGCCAGCAGCTCGGGGGTTACTGGGGCCAACGTCCTGACTTTC
CDR3: CASSSGVTGANVLTF

D: -
size: -
J: TRBJ2-7
V: TRBV15
DNA: TGTGCCACCAGCAGGGACTACCGCTCCTACGAGCAGTACTTC
CDR3: CATSRDYRSYEQYF

D: TRBD1
size: once
J: TRBJ2-7
V: TRBV25-1
DNA: TGTGCCAGCGGAGACGGGACAGGGACTCACTACGAGCAGTACTTC
CDR3: CASGDGTGTHYEQYF

D: TRBD1
size: -
J: TRBJ2-3
V: TRBV18
DNA: TGTGCCAGCTCACTGACTGGACAGGGGGCGTTTAAAAGCACAGATACGCAGTATTTT
CDR3: CASSLTGQGAFKSTDTQYF

D: -
size: -
J: TRBJ2-3
V: TRBV19
DNA: TGTGCCAGTAGCCACCGGGACTTAAGCACAGATACGCAGTATTTT
CDR3: CASSHRDLSTDTQYF

D: -
size: -
J: TRBJ1-5
V: TRBV28
DNA: TGTGCCAGCGGATTCTCAGGGGCTAATCAGCCCCAGCATTTT
CDR3: CASGFSGANQPQHF

D: -
size: -
J: TRBJ2-5
V: TRBV7-2
DNA: TGTGCCAGCAGCTTAGTGCCGGGAACCCAAGAGACCCAGTACTTC
CDR3: CASSLVPGTQETQYF

D: TRBD1
size: -
J: TRBJ2-7
V: TRBV6-1
DNA: TGTGCCAGCAGGGGCGCTCAGGGGGCTTTCAACGAGCAGTACTTC
CDR3: CASRGAQGAFNEQYF

D: -
size: once
J: TRBJ2-7
V: TRBV5-4
DNA: TGTGCCAGCAGCTTGCGAGCTGGAAAAACCTACGAGCAGTACTTC
CDR3: CASSLRAGKTYEQYF

D: TRBD2
size: -
J: TRBJ2-7
V: TRBV9
DNA: TGTGCCAGCAGCCCAGTTGGCAGGGAGGGGCGCGAGCAGTACTTC
CDR3: CASSPVGREGREQYF

D: -
size: -
J: TRBJ2-5
V: TRBV7-9
DNA: TGTGCCAGCAGCCCCGCCGGGACCCTGAAGGGGGAGACCCAGTACTTC
CDR3: CASSPAGTLKGETQYF

D: TRBD2
size: once
J: TRBJ2-2
V: TRBV7-9
DNA: TGTGCCAGCAGCTTTAGCGGGTACGGGGCCGGGGAGCTGTTTTTT
CDR3: CASSFSGYGAGELFF

D: -
size: -
J: TRBJ1-1
V: TRBV20-1
DNA: TGCAGTGCCCTCGGCCGAGGGAGGGCTTTCTTT
CDR3: CSALGRGRAFF

D: -
size: -
J: TRBJ1-1
V: TRBV7-9
DNA: TGTGCCAGCAGCCCACAGATTGAAGCTTTCTTT
CDR3: CASSPQIEAFF

D: -
size: -
J: TRBJ1-1
V: TRBV15
DNA: TGTGCCACCAGCAGACAGGGCGGTGAAGCTTTCTTT
CDR3: CATSRQGGEAFF

D: TRBD1
size: -
J: TRBJ2-7
V: TRBV7-3
DNA: TGTGCCAGCAGCCGCGAACCGGGACAGAGCTACGAGCAGTACTTC
CDR3: CASSREPGQSYEQYF

D: -
size: -
J: TRBJ2-1
V: TRBV30
DNA: TGTGCCTGGAGTGGGGGGGACTCCTACAATGAGCAGTTCTTC
CDR3: CAWSGGDSYNEQFF

D: -
size: -
J: TRBJ2-7
V: TRBV27
DNA: TGTGCCAGCAGTTTATCGCCCGGGAGCTCCTACGAGCAGTACTTC
CDR3: CASSLSPGSSYEQYF

D: -
size: -
J: TRBJ1-1
V: TRBV2
DNA: TGTGCCAGCAGTGAACCAGAGAACACTGAAGCTTTCTTT
CDR3: CASSEPENTEAFF